These 9 T cell receptor beta chains share one sample of origin, sequenced in a study of shared clonotypes between healthy human individuals (dated by TCRdb to about 2020). Library preparation was by the immunoSEQ multiplex PCR assay. The table comes from immuneACCESS by way of TCRdb, which keeps in-frame sequences with V and J called. Part of the clones is missing from these tables; in studies checked, under half for an unresolved V gene and the rest for unknown reasons. Counted in this sample were about 2,100,000 clones; 85% to 95% of them appeared once. Of the sample, around 1.7% falls within the top ten clones. CD8 naive samples were obtained by positive selection for CCR7 among CD45RO-negative cells, yielding a CD45RA+CCR7+ population from which TemRA cells were excluded. The sample comprised naive CD8+ T cells from PBMCs. Sample cell subset or site, as interpreted from the label and publication: CD45RA+CCR7+. Receptor source: a man aged 18 to 35 in good health. Some clones in this sample may be carry-over from other donors' samples.

The rearrangement links TRBV4-2 to TRBJ2-7, with TRBD2 identical over 13 bases. V lost 1 base, J lost 2 bases, and 5 bases stayed unmatched. CDR1 and CDR2 (germline): LGHNA, YNFKEQ. The CDR3 sequence is 17 residues long. CDR3 in amino acids: CASSQGGLAGVAYEQYF. The CDR3 DNA reads TGTGCCAGCAGCCAAGGCGGACTAGCGGGAGTGGCCTACGAGCAGTACTTC.

V usage is TRBV19 and J usage is TRBJ1-5; no clear D gene. Trimming left V 7 bases short and J 0 bases short, with 4 bases between. CDR3 length: 12 amino acids. Germline lookup yields CDR1 LNHDA and CDR2 SQIVND (reference sequence). CDR3 amino acids: CASKYSNQPQHF. In DNA, the CDR3 is TGTGCCAGTAAATATAGCAATCAGCCCCAGCATTTT.

As concerns this clone: Within the sample, other DNA sequences also encode this same CDR3. The rearrangement joins TRBV27 to TRBJ1-2, with TRBD1 matching 9 bases. Germline trimming cut 8 bases from V and 4 bases from J; bases unmatched to any gene: 8. The germline CDR1 and CDR2 sequences are MNHEY and SMNVEV (reference sequence). CDR3 length: 14 amino acids. The CDR3, as DNA: TGTGCCAGCTCCCCACGGGACAGGGTCTATGGCTACACCTTC. It codes for CASSPRDRVYGYTF.

The chain joins TRBV19 to TRBJ1-3; no definite D call. The CDR3 runs 15 residues. Germline assignment: CDR1 LNHDA and CDR2 SQIVND (reference sequence). Trimming removed 3 bases from V and 0 bases from J, with 9 bases in between. The CDR3 spells CASSIGRNSGNTIYF. The CDR3, as DNA: TGTGCCAGTAGTATCGGTCGTAACTCTGGAAACACCATATATTTT.

The chain has TRBV18 and TRBJ2-2; possibly TRBD2 for D (5 bases). Germline CDR1 and CDR2: KGHSH and LQKENI. CDR3 length equals 15 residues. V shed 4 bases and J shed 4 bases, with 13 bases lying between them. CDR3 in amino acids: CASSRLHVGTGELFF. CDR3 bases: TGTGCCAGCTCACGACTACACGTGGGCACCGGGGAGCTGTTTTTT.

V gene TRBV6-1 combines with J gene TRBJ2-3; D possibly uses TRBD1 or TRBD2 (5 bases each). The germline CDR1 and CDR2 sequences are MNHNS and SASEGT. The length of the CDR3 is 15 residues. V was shortened by 4 bases and J by 4 bases, with 15 bases between the two germline ends. The CDR3 loop reads CASSAPSRDADTQYF. CDR3 DNA sequence: TGTGCCAGCAGTGCCCCCTCCCGGGACGCAGATACGCAGTATTTT.

The V call is TRBV27, the J call TRBJ2-2; 9 nucleotides agree with TRBD1. V shed 4 bases and J 0 bases; nucleotides not matched to a gene: 3. Germline V CDR1 and CDR2: MNHEY, SMNVEV (reference sequence). The length of the CDR3 is 16 residues. CDR3 amino acids: CASSSQGAPNTGELFF. CDR3 coding DNA: TGTGCCAGCAGTTCACAGGGGGCACCGAACACCGGGGAGCTGTTTTTT.

This chain connects TRBV7-9 to TRBJ2-4; 8 positions agree with TRBD1. CDR1 is SEHNR, CDR2 FQNEAQ, per germline (reference sequence). The CDR3 spans 14 residues. Losses at the gene ends were 5 bases for V and 5 bases for J; bases not matched to a gene: 5. CDR3 nucleotides: TGTGCCAGCAGCGTCAGGGGGCAGGAAAACATTCAGTACTTC. The encoded protein is CASSVRGQENIQYF.

This clone occurred once. Sequence at one end of the junction differs from germline and may be a read error. The chain links TRBV29-1 to TRBJ1-2, with D maybe TRBD1 (6 bases). The CDR3 has 8 amino acids. Germline V gene lookup returns CDR1 SQVTM and CDR2 ANQGSEA. Written as DNA, the CDR3 is TGCAGCGTTGGGGAGGGGGTCTTC. Encoded protein: CSVGEGVF.